This is a list of T cell receptor beta chains from one sample in a study of shared clonotypes between healthy human individuals. Only in-frame clones appear in the TCRdb table, and some are missing; sequencing was by immunoSEQ multiplex PCR. The sample records roughly 650,000 clones, about 97% being singletons. The specimen sequenced was naive CD4+ T cells sorted from blood. The origin of the receptors is a woman aged 25 to 39 in good health. Each CDR3 is given with its conserved first and last residue. The D gene is left open where the match is weak. Clone size is shown for a subset of rows, as once, few, many or a class of expanded clone.

v_gene,abundance,d_gene,j_gene,CDR3nt,CDR3aa
TRBV5-1,-,-,TRBJ2-5,TGCGCCAGCAGCTTCGGAGGGGTATACGAGACCCAGTACTTC,CASSFGGVYETQYF
TRBV14,once,-,TRBJ1-2,TGTGCCAGCAGCCCGGGGTGGTCCTATGGCTACACCTTC,CASSPGWSYGYTF
TRBV28,-,-,TRBJ2-5,TGTGCCAGCAGTTTAGTACAGGGGAAAGCGGGTTACCTGGAGACCCAGTACTTC,CASSLVQGKAGYLETQYF
TRBV15,-,-,TRBJ1-5,TGTGCCACCAGCAGAGATTTGTCGGGGAATAATCAGCCCCAGCATTTT,CATSRDLSGNNQPQHF
TRBV28,-,TRBD1,TRBJ1-4,TGTGCCAGCAGCCCCCGGGACAGGGGTTACTCCTTTGCAACTAATGAAAAACTGTTTTTT,CASSPRDRGYSFATNEKLFF
TRBV28,-,-,TRBJ1-6,TGTGCCAGCAGTTTAGGACCACTCGCTTATAATTCACCCCTCCACTTT,CASSLGPLAYNSPLHF
TRBV5-1,-,-,TRBJ1-1,TGCGCCAGCAGCTTAGACCCGGACACTGAAGCTTTCTTT,CASSLDPDTEAFF
TRBV5-1,-,-,TRBJ1-5,TGCGCCAGCAGCTTGCTCGGGACGGAGAATCAGCCCCAGCATTTT,CASSLLGTENQPQHF
TRBV18,-,TRBD1,TRBJ1-5,TGTGCCAGCTCACCCCGGGACAGGGTGCTTCAGCCCCAGCATTTT,CASSPRDRVLQPQHF
TRBV2,-,-,TRBJ2-7,TGTGCCAGCAGTGATCACGGACTGATCCGCTACGAGCAGTACTTC,CASSDHGLIRYEQYF
TRBV5-1,-,TRBD2,TRBJ2-3,TGCGCCAGCAGCCCAAATGGCGGGAGCGTCACAGATACGCAGTATTTT,CASSPNGGSVTDTQYF
TRBV29-1,-,TRBD2,TRBJ2-1,TGCAGCGTCGTAGGGACTAGTAATGTTCGGGATGAGCAGTTCTTC,CSVVGTSNVRDEQFF
TRBV10-2,-,TRBD1,TRBJ1-1,TGCGCCAGCAGTGAGCAGGGGGCTGGAGCTTTCTTT,CASSEQGAGAFF
TRBV6-5,-,-,TRBJ2-2,TGTGCCAGCAGTTACGGGCTTACCGGGGAGCTGTTTTTT,CASSYGLTGELFF
TRBV7-2,-,-,TRBJ1-5,TGTGCCAGCAGCTCTCCGGGGGGGAAGCGAGGTCAGCCCCAGCATTTT,CASSSPGGKRGQPQHF
TRBV4-1,once,-,TRBJ1-1,TGCGCCAGCAGCCAGTTGCCGGAGCGAGGAACGAACACTGAAGCTTTCTTT,CASSQLPERGTNTEAFF
TRBV4-2,-,-,TRBJ2-7,TGTGCCAGCAGCCAAGATAAGGGGCTGCTTACCTACGAGCAGTACTTC,CASSQDKGLLTYEQYF
TRBV6-9,-,TRBD1,TRBJ2-5,TGTGCCAGCAGTTATTCAAATCCGGACAGGAGAGAGACCCAGTACTTC,CASSYSNPDRRETQYF
TRBV6-5,-,-,TRBJ1-3,TGTGCCAGCAGTTCCCCGACTGGAAACACCATATATTTT,CASSSPTGNTIYF
TRBV5-1,-,-,TRBJ2-5,TGCGCCAGCAGCTTGGAGGTAGCGAGAGGCCAAGAGACCCAGTACTTC,CASSLEVARGQETQYF
TRBV28,-,-,TRBJ1-2,TGTGCCAGCAGTTTGCCAGGCGTTAACTATGGCTACACCTTC,CASSLPGVNYGYTF
TRBV5-1,-,-,TRBJ2-2,TGCGCCAGCAGCCGGGACACCACGAACACCGGGGAGCTGTTTTTT,CASSRDTTNTGELFF
TRBV7-2,once,-,TRBJ1-3,TGTGCCAGCAGCTTATTGGGGCGGGGGGCCTCTGGAAACACCATATATTTT,CASSLLGRGASGNTIYF
TRBV18,-,-,TRBJ1-2,TGTGCCAGCTCACCAAAGCTCTCAGACCTCGGGAACTATGGCTACACCTTC,CASSPKLSDLGNYGYTF
TRBV5-3,-,-,TRBJ1-2,TGTGCCAGAAGCGTCTCAGGGGATAACTATGGCTACACCTTC,CARSVSGDNYGYTF
TRBV2,-,-,TRBJ2-7,TGTGCCAGCAGTGTTGCGGGAGAGCAGTACTTC,CASSVAGEQYF
TRBV27,-,-,TRBJ1-1,TGTGCCAGCAGTTTGGGCAGGGGAAGGAACACTGAAGCTTTCTTT,CASSLGRGRNTEAFF
TRBV5-8,once,-,TRBJ1-1,TGTGCCAGCAGCTTCCAAAGGACGATCTCTGAAGCTTTCTTT,CASSFQRTISEAFF
TRBV5-1,once,-,TRBJ1-1,TGCGCCAGCAGCCGAGAGGGGAACACTGAAGCTTTCTTT,CASSREGNTEAFF
TRBV19,-,TRBD2,TRBJ2-1,TGTGCCAGTAGTCGGGGGACTAGCGGAATCACGACCTACAATGAGCAGTTCTTC,CASSRGTSGITTYNEQFF
TRBV9,once,TRBD1,TRBJ2-3,TGTGCCAGCAGCGTTGGGACAGGACCAGATACGCAGTATTTT,CASSVGTGPDTQYF
TRBV4-2,-,-,TRBJ1-5,TGTGCCAGCAGCTTGCTCAGCAATCAGCCCCAGCATTTT,CASSLLSNQPQHF
TRBV5-4,-,TRBD1,TRBJ2-1,TGTGCCAGCAGCGAAGCGGCAGGGGGAGACTACAATGAGCAGTTCTTC,CASSEAAGGDYNEQFF
TRBV19,-,-,TRBJ2-3,TGTGCCAGTAGTATAATGGCAGGGAGCACAGATACGCAGTATTTT,CASSIMAGSTDTQYF
TRBV28,-,-,TRBJ1-1,TGTGCCAGCAGTCCAATGGTAGGGGCCACTGAAGCTTTCTTT,CASSPMVGATEAFF
TRBV5-1,few,-,TRBJ1-5,TGCGCCAGCAGCTTGGCCGGTGATCAGCCCCAGCATTTT,CASSLAGDQPQHF
TRBV19,-,TRBD1,TRBJ1-4,TGTGCCAGTAGTACCCGGGGACAGGGAGGAAATGAAAAACTGTTTTTT,CASSTRGQGGNEKLFF
TRBV6-5,-,-,TRBJ1-1,TGTGCCAGCAGTTTCCCCACGAAGACTTTCTTT,CASSFPTKTFF
TRBV28,-,TRBD2,TRBJ2-1,TGTGCCAGCAGTCCTGTTCTAGCGGGAGGTTGGGGGAATGAGCAGTTCTTC,CASSPVLAGGWGNEQFF
TRBV19,-,-,TRBJ1-5,TGTGCCAGTAGTATGATAAAGGGAGGCAATCAGCCCCAGCATTTT,CASSMIKGGNQPQHF
TRBV5-8,once,-,TRBJ1-2,TGTGCCAGCAGCCTACAGAGGTGGGCGAGCTATGGCTACACCTTC,CASSLQRWASYGYTF
TRBV29-1,-,-,TRBJ2-4,TGCAGCGTTGAAGTGGGACGACCCGGGGCCAAAAACATTCAGTACTTC,CSVEVGRPGAKNIQYF
TRBV7-8,-,-,TRBJ2-3,TGTGCCAGCAGCTTAGTGGACTACGCGCAGTATTTT,CASSLVDYAQYF
TRBV7-2,-,-,TRBJ2-3,TGTGCCAGCAGCTTAATGGACAGCACAGATACGCAGTATTTT,CASSLMDSTDTQYF
TRBV27,-,TRBD2,TRBJ2-1,TGTGCCAGATGCCGGGAGGGCCTCTCTCGGACCTACAATGAGCAGTTCTTC,CARCREGLSRTYNEQFF
TRBV14,-,-,TRBJ1-2,TGTGCCAGCAGCCGAGGAGGGGCCTACTATGGCTACACCTTC,CASSRGGAYYGYTF
TRBV30,few,-,TRBJ1-1,TGTGCCTGGAGTGCGCGGACTGAAGCTTTCTTT,CAWSARTEAFF
TRBV18,-,TRBD1,TRBJ2-1,TGTGCCAGCTCACTTAAGATTGACCCGGGACAGAACAATGAGCAGTTCTTC,CASSLKIDPGQNNEQFF
TRBV6-9,once,TRBD2,TRBJ2-1,TGTGCCAGCCGGAAGCGGGAGGTGTTCTTC,CASRKREVFF